This T cell receptor beta chain originates from a study of beta chain features in type 1 diabetes. Study summary: Patients and healthy donors were similar in age, gender and cell yields.

General observations from the study: The study left unresolved whether HLA type influences TCRB rearrangement. When Type 1 diabetes patients were examined, their TCRB CDR3s proved moderately but significantly shorter in all four CD4+ subsets.

This clone turned up a few times. The antigen is unknown. V shed 6 bases and J shed 2 bases, with 11 bases lying between them. The CDR3 contains 14 residues. Germline V gives CDR1 SNHLY, CDR2 FYNNEI. Sequencing targeted expressed TCRB transcripts, as all isolated RNA had been reverse transcribed. Measured with immunoSEQ multiplex PCR; TCRdb has only the in-frame clones, and not every one. Here the sample spans hundreds of thousands of clones, about an eighth being singletons. The V call is TRBV2, the J call TRBJ2-1, with D perhaps matching TRBD1 (6 bases). The sample was naive CD4+ T cells from blood. The clonotype comes from a man between 18 and 29 years old with type 1 diabetes. CDR3 region: CASRASGAYNEQFF. The CDR3 nucleotides read TGTGCCAGCAGGGCGTCAGGGGCCTACAATGAGCAGTTCTTC.